A single sample is the source of the 8 T cell receptor beta chains below, sequenced in a study of blood T cells in healthy people across ages. Using a J-beta primer mix together with a sample-barcoded 5' primer, a second PCR was run for roughly 7 to 12 cycles. TCRdb independently ran MiXCR on the 5' RACE reads; one entry per CDR3 protein. The sample holds about 780,000 distinct CDR3 sequences, around half seen once. The specimen sequenced was blood. These receptors originate from a man at least 80 years old in good health.

J is TRBJ2-7 and V is TRBV3-1; D might be TRBD2 (6 bases). CDR1 and CDR2 from the germline V gene are LGHDT and YNNKEL (reference sequence). Trimming took off 4 bases at V and 1 base at J, with 11 bases between the two ends. This CDR3 is 14 amino acids long. This CDR3 reads CASSPFGSSYEQYF. The CDR3 DNA reads as TGTGCCAGCAGCCCCTTCGGGAGTTCCTACGAGCAGTACTTC.

The chain is built from TRBV20-1 and TRBJ2-1, with 10 positions matching TRBD2. The CDR3 has 15 residues. V gave up 1 base and J gave up 5 bases; unmatched junction bases: 5. Germline CDR1 and CDR2: DFQATT and SNEGSKA (reference sequence). The CDR3 reads CSARGGLAVHNEQFF. The CDR3 DNA sequence: TGCAGTGCTAGAGGCGGACTAGCGGTACACAATGAGCAGTTCTTC.

The rearrangement links TRBV28 to TRBJ2-1; the D gene is possibly TRBD2 (6 bases). V dropped 7 bases and J dropped 0 bases, with 10 bases sitting between them. The length of the CDR3 is 14 residues. Germline V lookup: CDR1 MDHEN, CDR2 SYDVKM. In DNA, the CDR3 is TGTGCCAGCAAATCCGGGGGCTCCTACAATGAGCAGTTCTTC. As protein: CASKSGGSYNEQFF. The full variable domain, rest sourced from reference TRBV28 and TRBJ2-1, is DVKVTQSSRYLVKRTGEKVFLECVQDMDHENMFWYRQDPGLGLRLIYFSYDVKMKEKGDIPEGYSVSREKKERFSLILESASTNQTSMYLCASKSGGSYNEQFFGPGTRLTVL.

The chain has TRBV6-6 and TRBJ1-5; 10 nucleotides match TRBD1. The V and J ends lost 5 bases and 6 bases, in that order; junction bases with no gene match: 4. Per the germline V gene, CDR1 is MNHNY and CDR2 is SVGAGI (reference sequence). The CDR3 has 14 amino acids. The DNA of the CDR3 is TGTGCCAGCAGTGACGGGACAGGGGTTCAGCCCCAGCATTTT. The encoded protein is CASSDGTGVQPQHF.

The chain links TRBV28 to TRBJ1-2; TRBD1 might be the D (6 bases). Trimming took off 4 bases at V and 4 bases at J, with 13 bases between the two ends. This CDR3 is built from 14 residues. Per germline, CDR1 MDHEN and CDR2 SYDVKM. The DNA of the CDR3 is TGTGCCAGCAGTTCTGGACAGCGGGTCTATGGCTACACCTTC. Its protein product is CASSSGQRVYGYTF.

The rearrangement uses TRBV6-1 and TRBJ2-5; unclear D gene. CDR3 size: 16 residues. Germline CDR1 and CDR2: MNHNS and SASEGT. With 0 bases removed from V and 5 bases from J, the gap between germline ends came to 16 bases. The CDR3 bases are TGTGCCAGCAGTGAAGCGTGGGCACCCGGTGGGGAGACCCAGTACTTC. This gives the protein CASSEAWAPGGETQYF.

This clonotype has at least ten counts. This chain connects TRBV7-2 to TRBJ2-7; TRBD1 or TRBD2 may be the D gene (5 bases each). The CDR3 length is 13 residues. Germline CDR1 is SGHTA and CDR2 is FQGNSA. V was shortened by 2 bases and J by 6 bases, with 11 bases between the two germline ends. CDR3 nucleotides: TGTGCCAGCAGCTTAAATACAGGACTCGAGCAGTACTTC. It translates to CASSLNTGLEQYF.

This clonotype was seen at least ten times. The J gene is TRBJ2-5, the V gene TRBV7-2, with 10 bases lining up with TRBD1. The CDR3 extends over 16 amino acids. The ends lost 5 bases at V and 5 bases at J; junction bases unmatched: 11. Germline CDR1 is SGHTA and CDR2 is FQGNSA. CDR3 DNA sequence: TGTGCCAGCAGCCCAGATGACAGGGGGCGCCGGGAGACCCAGTACTTC. Its protein product is CASSPDDRGRRETQYF. The whole variable domain, remainder taken from reference TRBV7-2 and TRBJ2-5, is GAGVSQSPSNKVTEKGKDVELRCDPISGHTALYWYRQSLGQGLEFLIYFQGNSAPDKSGLPSDRFSAERTGGSVSTLTIQRTQQEDSAVYLCASSPDDRGRRETQYFGPGTRLLVL.